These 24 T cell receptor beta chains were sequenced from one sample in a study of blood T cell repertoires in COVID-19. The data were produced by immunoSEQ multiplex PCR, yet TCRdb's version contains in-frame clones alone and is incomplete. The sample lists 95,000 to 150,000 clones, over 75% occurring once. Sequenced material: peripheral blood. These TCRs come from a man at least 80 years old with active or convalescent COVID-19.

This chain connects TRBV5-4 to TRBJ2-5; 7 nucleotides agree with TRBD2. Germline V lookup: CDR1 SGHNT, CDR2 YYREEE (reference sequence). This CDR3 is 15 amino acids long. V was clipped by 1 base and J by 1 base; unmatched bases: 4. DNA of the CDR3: TGTGCCAGCAGCTTGACTAGCGATCTCCAAGAGACCCAGTACTTC. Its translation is CASSLTSDLQETQYF. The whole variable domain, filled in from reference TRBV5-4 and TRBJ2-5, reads ETGVTQSPTHLIKTRGQQVTLRCSSQSGHNTVSWYQQALGQGPQFIFQYYREEENGRGNFPPRFSGLQFPNYSSELNVNALELDDSALYLCASSLTSDLQETQYFGPGTRLLVL.

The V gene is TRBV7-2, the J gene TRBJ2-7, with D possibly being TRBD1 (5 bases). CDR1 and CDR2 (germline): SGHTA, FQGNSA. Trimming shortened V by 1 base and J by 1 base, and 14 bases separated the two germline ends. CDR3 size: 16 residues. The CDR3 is CASSLEGRVVSYEQYF. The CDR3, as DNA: TGTGCCAGCAGCTTAGAAGGCAGGGTAGTGTCCTACGAGCAGTACTTC.

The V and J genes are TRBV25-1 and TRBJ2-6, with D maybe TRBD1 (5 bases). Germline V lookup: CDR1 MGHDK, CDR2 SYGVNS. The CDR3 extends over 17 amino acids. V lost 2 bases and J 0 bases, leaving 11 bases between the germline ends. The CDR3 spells CASSETGHFSGANVLTF. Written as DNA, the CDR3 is TGTGCCAGCAGTGAAACAGGACACTTCTCTGGGGCCAACGTCCTGACTTTC.

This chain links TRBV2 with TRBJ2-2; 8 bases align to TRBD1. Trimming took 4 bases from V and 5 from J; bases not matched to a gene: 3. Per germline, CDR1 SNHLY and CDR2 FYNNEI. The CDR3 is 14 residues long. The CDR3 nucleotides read TGTGCCAGCAGTGTAGGGACAGGTACCGGGGAGCTGTTTTTT. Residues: CASSVGTGTGELFF.

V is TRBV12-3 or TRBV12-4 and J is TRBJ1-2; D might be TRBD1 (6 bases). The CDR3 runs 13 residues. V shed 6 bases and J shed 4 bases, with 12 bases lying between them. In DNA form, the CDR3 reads TGTGCCAGCAGGTCTACAGGGATCTATGGCTACACCTTC. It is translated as CASRSTGIYGYTF.

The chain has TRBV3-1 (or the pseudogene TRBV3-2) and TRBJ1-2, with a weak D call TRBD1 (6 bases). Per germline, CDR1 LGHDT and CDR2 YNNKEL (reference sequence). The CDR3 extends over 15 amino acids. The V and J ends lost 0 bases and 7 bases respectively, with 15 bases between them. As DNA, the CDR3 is TGTGCCAGCAGCCAAGACACCACAGGGAGTCGTGGCTACACCTTC. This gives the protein CASSQDTTGSRGYTF.

The CDR3 DNA follows: TGCGCCAGCAGGCCCCCGGGACAAGAAGCTTTCTTT. Its translation is CASRPPGQEAFF. This rearrangement joins TRBV10-1 to TRBJ1-1; D may be TRBD1 (6 bases). The CDR3 totals 12 residues. V was pared by 6 bases and J by 8 bases, with 13 bases between. Germline-derived CDR1 and CDR2 are WNHNN and SYGVQD (reference sequence).

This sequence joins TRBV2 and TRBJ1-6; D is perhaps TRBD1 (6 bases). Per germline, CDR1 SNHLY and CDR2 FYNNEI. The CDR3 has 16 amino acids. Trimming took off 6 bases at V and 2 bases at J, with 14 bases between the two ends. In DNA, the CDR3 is TGTGCCAGCAGCACAGACAGGCCCACCTATAATTCACCCCTCCACTTT. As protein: CASSTDRPTYNSPLHF. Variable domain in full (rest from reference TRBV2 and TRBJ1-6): EPEVTQTPSHQVTQMGQEVILRCVPISNHLYFYWYRQILGQKVEFLVSFYNNEISEKSEIFDDQFSVERPDGSNFTLKIRSTKLEDSAMYFCASSTDRPTYNSPLHFGNGTRLTVT.

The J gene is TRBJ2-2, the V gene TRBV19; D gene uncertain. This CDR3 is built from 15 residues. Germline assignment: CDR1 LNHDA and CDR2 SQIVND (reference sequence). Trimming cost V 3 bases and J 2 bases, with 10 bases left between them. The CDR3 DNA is TGTGCCAGTAGTATTCGAGAGATCAACACCGGGGAGCTGTTTTTT. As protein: CASSIREINTGELFF.

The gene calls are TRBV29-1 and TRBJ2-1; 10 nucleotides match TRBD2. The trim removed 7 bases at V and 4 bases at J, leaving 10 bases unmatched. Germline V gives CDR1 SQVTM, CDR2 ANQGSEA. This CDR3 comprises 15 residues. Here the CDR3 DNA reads TGCAGCGCACCCTCAGGGACTAGCGCTTACAATGAGCAGTTCTTC. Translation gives CSAPSGTSAYNEQFF.

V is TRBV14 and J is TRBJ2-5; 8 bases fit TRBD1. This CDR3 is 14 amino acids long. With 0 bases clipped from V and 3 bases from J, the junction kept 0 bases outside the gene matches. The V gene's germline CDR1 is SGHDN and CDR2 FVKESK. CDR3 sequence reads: CASSQETGEETQYF. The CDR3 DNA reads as TGTGCCAGCAGCCAAGAGACAGGGGAAGAGACCCAGTACTTC.

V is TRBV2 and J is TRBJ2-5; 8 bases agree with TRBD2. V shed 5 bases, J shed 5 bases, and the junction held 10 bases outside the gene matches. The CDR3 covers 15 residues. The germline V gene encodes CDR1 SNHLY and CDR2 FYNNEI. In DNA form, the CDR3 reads TGTGCCAGCAGTCAAAATCGGGGGGGCCTGGAGACCCAGTACTTC. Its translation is CASSQNRGGLETQYF.

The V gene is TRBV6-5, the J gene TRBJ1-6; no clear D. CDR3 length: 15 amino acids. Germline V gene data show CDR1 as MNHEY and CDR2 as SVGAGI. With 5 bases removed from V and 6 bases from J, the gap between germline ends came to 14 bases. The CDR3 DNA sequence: TGTGCCAGCAGTCCAGAATGGGCAGTTAATTCACCCCTCCACTTT. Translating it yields CASSPEWAVNSPLHF.

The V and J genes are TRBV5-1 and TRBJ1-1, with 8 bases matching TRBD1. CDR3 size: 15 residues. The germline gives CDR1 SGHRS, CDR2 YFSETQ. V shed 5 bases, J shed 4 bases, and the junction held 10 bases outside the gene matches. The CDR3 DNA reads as TGCGCCAGCAGGCTTATGGACAGGGCGACCACTGAAGCTTTCTTT. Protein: CASRLMDRATTEAFF.

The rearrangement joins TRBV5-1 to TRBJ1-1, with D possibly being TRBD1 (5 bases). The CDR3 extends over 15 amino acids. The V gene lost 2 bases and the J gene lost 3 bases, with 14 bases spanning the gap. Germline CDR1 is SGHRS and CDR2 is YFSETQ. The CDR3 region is CASSLKGTGDTEAFF. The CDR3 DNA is TGCGCCAGCAGCTTAAAGGGGACGGGAGACACTGAAGCTTTCTTT.

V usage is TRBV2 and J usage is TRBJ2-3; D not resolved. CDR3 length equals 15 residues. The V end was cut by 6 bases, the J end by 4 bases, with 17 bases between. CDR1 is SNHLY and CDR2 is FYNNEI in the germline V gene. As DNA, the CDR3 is TGTGCCAGCAGCCTCCTGCACTCATTTGCAGATACGCAGTATTTT. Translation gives CASSLLHSFADTQYF.

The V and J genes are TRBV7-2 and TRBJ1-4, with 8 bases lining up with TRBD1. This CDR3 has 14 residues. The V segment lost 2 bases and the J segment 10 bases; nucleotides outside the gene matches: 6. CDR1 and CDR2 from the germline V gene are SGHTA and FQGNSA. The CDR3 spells CASSLQGARRKLFF. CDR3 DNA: TGTGCCAGCAGCTTACAGGGGGCTCGAAGAAAACTGTTTTTT. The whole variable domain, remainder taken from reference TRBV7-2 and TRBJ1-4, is GAGVSQSPSNKVTEKGKDVELRCDPISGHTALYWYRQSLGQGLEFLIYFQGNSAPDKSGLPSDRFSAERTGGSVSTLTIQRTQQEDSAVYLCASSLQGARRKLFFGSGTQLSVL.

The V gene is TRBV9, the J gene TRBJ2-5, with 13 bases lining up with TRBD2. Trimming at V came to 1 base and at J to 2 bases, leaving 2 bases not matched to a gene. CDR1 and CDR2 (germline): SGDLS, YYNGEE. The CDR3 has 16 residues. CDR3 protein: CASSVMGLAGQETQYF. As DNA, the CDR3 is TGTGCCAGCAGCGTAATGGGACTAGCGGGACAAGAGACCCAGTACTTC.

The CDR3 sequence: CASSRDSYNEQFF. The CDR3 region has the DNA TGTGCCAGCAGTCGGGATTCCTACAATGAGCAGTTCTTC. V gene TRBV11-3 combines with J gene TRBJ2-1; TRBD2 is a possible D gene (5 bases). The CDR3 is 13 amino acids. Germline-derived CDR1 and CDR2 are SGHNT and YENEEA. Trimming took off 6 bases at V and 1 base at J, with 7 bases between the two ends.

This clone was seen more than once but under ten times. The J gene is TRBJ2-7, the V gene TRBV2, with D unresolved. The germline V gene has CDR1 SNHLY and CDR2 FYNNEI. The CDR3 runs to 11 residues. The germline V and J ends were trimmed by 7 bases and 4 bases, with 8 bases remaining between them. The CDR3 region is CASIENYEQYF. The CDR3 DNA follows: TGTGCCAGCATCGAGAATTACGAGCAGTACTTC.

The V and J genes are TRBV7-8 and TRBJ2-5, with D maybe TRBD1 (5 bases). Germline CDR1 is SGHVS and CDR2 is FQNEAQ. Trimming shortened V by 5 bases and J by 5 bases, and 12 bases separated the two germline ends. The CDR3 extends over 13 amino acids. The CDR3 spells CASSRQGTETQYF. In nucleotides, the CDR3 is TGTGCCAGCAGCCGTCAGGGTACGGAGACCCAGTACTTC.

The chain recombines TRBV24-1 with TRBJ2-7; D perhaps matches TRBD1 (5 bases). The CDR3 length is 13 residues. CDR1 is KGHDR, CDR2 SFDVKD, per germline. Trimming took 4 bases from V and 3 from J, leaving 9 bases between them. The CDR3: CATSEPGNYEQYF. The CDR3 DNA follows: TGTGCCACCAGTGAGCCAGGGAACTACGAGCAGTACTTC.

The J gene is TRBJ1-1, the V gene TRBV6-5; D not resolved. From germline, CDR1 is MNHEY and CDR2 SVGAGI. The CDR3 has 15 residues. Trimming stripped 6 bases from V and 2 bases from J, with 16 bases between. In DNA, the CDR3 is TGTGCCAGCAGCCGACATACACCCCCAAACACTGAAGCTTTCTTT. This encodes CASSRHTPPNTEAFF.

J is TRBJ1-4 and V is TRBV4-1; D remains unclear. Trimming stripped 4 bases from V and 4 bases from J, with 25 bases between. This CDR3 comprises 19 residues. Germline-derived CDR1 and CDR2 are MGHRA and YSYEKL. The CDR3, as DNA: TGCGCCAGCAGCCCCCGCTTTAGAGGTGGCGAGTTTCTTAATGAAAAACTGTTTTTT. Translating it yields CASSPRFRGGEFLNEKLFF.